This TCR beta chain was sequenced for a study of vaccination effects on CD4 cells after COVID-19. Antigen-specific CD4+ T cells were first expanded with viral peptide pools by the ViraFEST assay and only then sequenced. Following 10 days of culture, CD4+ T cells were isolated. Every participant took two doses of the BNT162b2 or mRNA-1273 vaccine. Nucleocapsid antibodies stayed negative before and after vaccination, showing no earlier SARS-CoV-2 infection. A remark on this clone: Antigen specificity is unknown.

Repertoires were generated with immunoSEQ multiplex PCR, while TCRdb's copy carries only in-frame clones and drops some. This table holds about 15,000 clones, 70% to 80% found once. Germline assignment: CDR1 MNHEY and CDR2 SMNVEV (reference sequence). V lost 5 bases to trimming and J lost 1 base, with 15 bases between them. The CDR3 runs to 16 residues. This sample comprised CD4+ T cells from PBMCs cultured with HCoV-NL63 spike peptides, obtained after COVID-19 vaccination. This chain links TRBV27 with TRBJ2-4; D possibly matches TRBD1 or TRBD2 (6 bases each). The receptor was isolated from a human donor who received a COVID-19 vaccine. The CDR3 sequence: CASSPLRGVAKNIQYF. The CDR3 nucleotides are TGTGCCAGCAGTCCCCTGAGGGGGGTGGCCAAAAACATTCAGTACTTC.